Below, one T cell receptor (beta chain) is given with its context. In the original analysis: Reference gene primer amplification in the assay estimated nucleated cell counts. Repertoires were generated with immunoSEQ multiplex PCR, while TCRdb's copy carries only in-frame clones and drops some. The V and J calls and clone size come from that table; D and trimming were worked out from the DNA. Of about 250,000 clones in the sample, about 91% were seen once. The data were taken from a study of blood T cell repertoires in COVID-19. About the study: The origin of the acute and convalescent COVID-19 samples was the United States, Italy and Spain. T cells, B-cell-depleted T cells, or PBMCs supplied cDNA or gDNA.

The sequenced material came from peripheral blood. This TCR was sampled from a middle-aged woman who had recovered from COVID-19.

Here the CDR3 reads CASSVTDRAWGETQYF. The CDR3 coding sequence is TGTGCCAGCAGCGTAACGGACAGGGCGTGGGGAGAGACCCAGTACTTC. The chain has TRBV9 and TRBJ2-5, with 8 bases fitting TRBD1. Germline V gene sequence: CDR1 SGDLS, CDR2 YYNGEE. V lost 1 base, J lost 4 bases, and 9 bases stayed unmatched. The CDR3 sequence is 16 residues long. The whole variable domain, remainder taken from reference TRBV9 and TRBJ2-5, is DSGVTQTPKHLITATGQRVTLRCSPRSGDLSVYWYQQSLDQGLQFLIQYYNGEERAKGNILERFSAQQFPDLHSELNLSSLELGDSALYFCASSVTDRAWGETQYFGPGTRLLVL.